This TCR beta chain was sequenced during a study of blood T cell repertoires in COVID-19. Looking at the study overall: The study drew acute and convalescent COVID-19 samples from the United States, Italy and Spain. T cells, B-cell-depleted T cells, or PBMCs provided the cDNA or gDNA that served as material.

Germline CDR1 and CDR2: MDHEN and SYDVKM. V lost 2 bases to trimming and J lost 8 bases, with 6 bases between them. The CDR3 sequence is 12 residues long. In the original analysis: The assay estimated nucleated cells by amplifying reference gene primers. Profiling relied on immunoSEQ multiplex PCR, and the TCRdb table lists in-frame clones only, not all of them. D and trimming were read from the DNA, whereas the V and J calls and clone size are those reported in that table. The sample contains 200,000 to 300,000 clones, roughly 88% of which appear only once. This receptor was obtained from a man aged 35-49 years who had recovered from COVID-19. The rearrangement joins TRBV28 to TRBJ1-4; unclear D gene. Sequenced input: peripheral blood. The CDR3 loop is CASSLSFEKLFF. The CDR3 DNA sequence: TGTGCCAGCAGTTTAAGCTTCGAAAAACTGTTTTTT.